In this sample, the clone carrying this T cell receptor (beta chain) turned up a few times. Its antigen is unknown. This entry comes from a study of T cells after yellow fever vaccination. Study overall: Preparing low-cell-number fractions relied on SMART-Seq v4 Ultra Low Input.

Findings of the study overall: When the response was secondary, it was weaker but reached its peak faster, day 5 versus 15. Once the booster was given, most primary-vaccination clones reappeared, at around 95% for CD4 and around 90% for CD8.

As TCR cDNA was made by 5'RACE template switching, a universal primer site and UMIs were added. A single record per CDR3 protein comes from TCRdb applying MiXCR to the 5' RACE reads. The profile shows some 99,000 distinct CDR3 sequences, less than 6% of them singletons. V lost 3 bases, J lost 8 bases, and 10 bases lay in between. The germline CDR1 and CDR2 sequences are LNHNV and YYDKDF (reference sequence). This CDR3 contains 13 residues. This receptor was obtained from a man aged 18 to 29 who received the YFV17D yellow fever vaccine. The source material was CD8+ T cells sorted from PBMCs, sampled 10 days after the yellow fever booster vaccination. The chain employs TRBV15 and TRBJ2-2, with D hard to call. CDR3 sequence (DNA): TGTGCCACCAGCAGGGACGGTATAGGGGAGCTGTTTTTT. Protein sequence: CATSRDGIGELFF.